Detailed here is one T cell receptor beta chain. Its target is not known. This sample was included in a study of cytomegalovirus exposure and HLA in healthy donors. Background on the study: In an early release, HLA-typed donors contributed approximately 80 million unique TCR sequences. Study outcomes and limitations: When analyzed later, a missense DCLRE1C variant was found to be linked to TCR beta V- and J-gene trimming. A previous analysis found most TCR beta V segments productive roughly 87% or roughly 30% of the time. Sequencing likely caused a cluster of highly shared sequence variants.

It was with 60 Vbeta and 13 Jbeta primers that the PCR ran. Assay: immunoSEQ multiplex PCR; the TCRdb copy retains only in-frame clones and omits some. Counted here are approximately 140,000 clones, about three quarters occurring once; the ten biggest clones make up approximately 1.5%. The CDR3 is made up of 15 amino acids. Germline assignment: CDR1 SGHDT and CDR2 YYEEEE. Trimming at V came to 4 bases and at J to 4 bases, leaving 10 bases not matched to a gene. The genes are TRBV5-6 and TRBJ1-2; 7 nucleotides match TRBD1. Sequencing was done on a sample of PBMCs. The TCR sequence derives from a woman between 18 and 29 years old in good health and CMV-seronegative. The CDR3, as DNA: TGTGCCAGCAGCAGTCGTACAACAGGGGTCTATGGCTACACCTTC. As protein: CASSSRTTGVYGYTF. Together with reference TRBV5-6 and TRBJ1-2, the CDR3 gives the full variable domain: DAGVTQSPTHLIKTRGQQVTLRCSPKSGHDTVSWYQQALGQGPQFIFQYYEEEERQRGNFPDRFSGHQFPNYSSELNVNALLLGDSALYLCASSSRTTGVYGYTFGSGTRLTVV.